Below, one T cell receptor (beta chain) is given with its context. Its antigen is not known. CDR3 length: 13 amino acids. Germline loops: CDR1 MNHEY, CDR2 SVGAGI. V was shortened by 5 bases and J by 6 bases, with 10 bases between the two germline ends. PCR primers comprised 60 Vbeta and 13 Jbeta primers. Repertoires were generated with immunoSEQ multiplex PCR, while TCRdb's copy carries only in-frame clones and drops some. The sample has roughly 140,000 clones; roughly 65% are singletons. The data are from a study of cytomegalovirus exposure and HLA in healthy donors. Study-wide results and caveats: An Asian-associated ancestry cluster reportedly showed fewer N-insertions than the roughly 700-donor mean in a later analysis. Another analysis was done later, and it associated approximately 17,000 TCR beta sequences with HLA alleles at 0.05 false discovery rate. Later analysis identified a missense DCLRE1C variant that was linked to TCR beta V- and J-gene trimming. Clonal expansion was found to be greater in HLA-associated TCR beta chains than in equally common others in a later analysis.

The sequenced sample consisted of PBMCs. The receptor was derived from a young woman in good health and CMV-seronegative. This sequence joins TRBV6-5 and TRBJ1-4; D is unresolved. DNA of the CDR3: TGTGCCAGCAGTGAGGGCTATGATGAAAAACTGTTTTTT. Translating it yields CASSEGYDEKLFF.